The 2 T cell receptor beta chains below were found in one sample sequenced in a study of T cell changes during pregnancy in multiple sclerosis. Measured with immunoSEQ multiplex PCR; TCRdb has only the in-frame clones, and not every one. This table has about 49,000 clones, roughly 92% appearing once. Sequences were derived from peripheral blood, sampled after pregnancy. These receptors were taken from a female donor with multiple sclerosis, enrolled in a pregnancy study.

This clone has just one count. J is TRBJ2-2 and V is TRBV5-4; D is unclear. Germline CDR1 reads SGHNT; CDR2 reads YYREEE (reference sequence). Trimming removed 0 bases from V and 7 bases from J, with 10 bases in between. This CDR3 has 14 residues. CDR3 amino acids: CASSLGPTGGELFF. For the CDR3, the DNA is TGTGCCAGCAGCTTGGGACCCACGGGCGGGGAGCTGTTTTTT.

The chain links TRBV2 to TRBJ1-1; tentative D call: TRBD1 (6 bases). This CDR3 contains 16 residues. CDR1 SNHLY and CDR2 FYNNEI come from the germline V gene. V was cut by 6 bases and J by 2 bases, with 19 bases left in between. The DNA for the CDR3 is TGTGCCAGCAGGCTATTGTACAGGGTCTCTAACACTGAAGCTTTCTTT. The encoded protein is CASRLLYRVSNTEAFF.